The 9 T cell receptor beta chains listed next were all sequenced from one sample in a study of CD4 and CD8 cells across lung adenocarcinoma regions. TCRdb called the PCR reads again in MiXCR, with one record for every CDR3 protein. This table holds 9,000 to 15,000 distinct CDR3 sequences, 53% found once. Sequences were obtained from CD8+ T cells from the center of a lung tumor. The receptors were sampled from a female donor with lung adenocarcinoma. The CD4 and CD8 labels of this study may be unreliable.

This clonotype was counted many times. V is TRBV6-5 and J is TRBJ2-5, with D perhaps matching TRBD1 or TRBD2 (5 bases each). Near its end, the DNA agrees better with TRBJ2-7, so the J call may be wrong. CDR3 length: 15 residues. Per the germline V gene, CDR1 is MNHEY and CDR2 is SVGAGI. The CDR3 DNA sequence: TGTGCCAGCAGTTACTCGCACGGGACGGCCTACGAGCAGTACTTC. This translates into CASSYSHGTAYEQYF.

J is TRBJ1-5 and V is TRBV11-2, with D unresolved. The CDR3 spans 14 residues. Between the trimmed V and J ends, which lost 0 bases and 5 bases, there was a span of 8 bases. Germline CDR1 and CDR2: SGHAT and FQNNGV. DNA for the CDR3: TGTGCCAGCAGCTTAGATCGTGCCGATCAGCCCCAGCATTTT. Translating gives CASSLDRADQPQHF.

This clonotype was detected only a few times. This chain joins TRBV4-1 and TRBJ2-5, with D perhaps matching TRBD1 (5 bases). This CDR3 is 15 amino acids long. The germline gives CDR1 MGHRA, CDR2 YSYEKL. V was trimmed by 4 bases and J by 4 bases, leaving 16 bases between them. CDR3 region: CASSPEGDPRETQYF. The DNA for the CDR3 is TGCGCCAGCAGCCCAGAAGGGGATCCCCGAGAGACCCAGTACTTC.

The genes are TRBV14 and TRBJ1-1; D possibly corresponds to TRBD1 (6 bases). The V gene's germline CDR1 is SGHDN and CDR2 FVKESK. CDR3 length equals 14 residues. Between the trimmed V and J ends, which lost 6 bases and 0 bases, there was a span of 11 bases. CDR3 in amino acids: CASSFGQMNTEAFF. DNA of the CDR3: TGTGCCAGCAGTTTTGGACAGATGAACACTGAAGCTTTCTTT.

This clonotype is judged large. The chain carries TRBV6-1 and TRBJ2-2; 8 bases align to TRBD1. This CDR3 spans 17 amino acids. Germline trimming cut 2 bases from V and 4 bases from J; bases unmatched to any gene: 9. Germline values: CDR1 MNHNS, CDR2 SASEGT. CDR3 sequence reads: CASSELRTGWVTGELFF. The CDR3 DNA is TGTGCCAGCAGTGAACTAAGGACAGGGTGGGTCACCGGGGAGCTGTTTTTT.

This clonotype was counted a single time. One end of the junction fails to match germline, which may point to a read error. V and J are TRBV6-5 and TRBJ2-3, with TRBD2 matching 8 bases. The CDR3 length is 18 residues. Germline lookup yields CDR1 MNHEY and CDR2 SVGAGI. The CDR3 nucleotides read TGTGCCAGCAGTTGCGCGGGGGTCGGGGGGGCCGACACAGAGACGCAGTACTTT. This encodes CASSCAGVGGADTETQYF.

This clonotype has just a few counts. The chain couples TRBV27 to TRBJ2-1, with no clear D. Trimming cost V 3 bases and J 9 bases, with 6 bases left between them. Germline loops: CDR1 MNHEY, CDR2 SMNVEV (reference sequence). The CDR3 length is 11 residues. The CDR3 sequence is CASSFEFEQFF. The CDR3 DNA sequence: TGTGCCAGCAGTTTTGAGTTTGAGCAGTTCTTC.

This clonotype showed up just a few times. The gene calls are TRBV10-3 and TRBJ2-2; 7 nucleotides match TRBD2. This CDR3 region has 17 residues. V lost 7 bases and J lost 4; bases outside the gene matches: 15. Germline loops: CDR1 ENHRY, CDR2 SYGVKD. CDR3 nucleotide sequence: TGTGCCATCATGGGGCAGACCTCCCGCGGGGGCACCGGGGAGCTGTTTTTT. Its translation: CAIMGQTSRGGTGELFF.

The chain is built from TRBV7-6 and TRBJ2-3; D unclear. In germline, CDR1 is SGHVS, CDR2 FNYEAQ. V lost 1 base to trimming and J lost 0 bases, with 8 bases between them. The CDR3 loop spans 15 amino acids. CDR3 region: CASSLGSTSTDTQYF. The CDR3 DNA follows: TGTGCCAGCAGCTTAGGGTCTACCAGCACAGATACGCAGTATTTT.